Detailed here is one T cell receptor (beta chain). The CDR3 is made up of 14 amino acids. Germline loops: CDR1 SGHTA, CDR2 FQGNSA. Trimming removed 3 bases at V and 0 bases at J, with 5 bases between. Treatment reported: oral pan-JAK inhibitor, 5-10 mg twice daily. The data are from a study of CD8+ T cells in alopecia areata. Reverse transcribed after extraction, RNA yielded cDNA as the sequencing template. Generated by immunoSEQ multiplex PCR, the TCRdb table keeps only in-frame clones and is missing some. The sample records 200,000 or so clones, about three fifths being singletons. This sequence joins TRBV7-2 and TRBJ2-2; D is unclear. The receptor's source is a human donor with alopecia areata. Sequences were derived from CD4+ T cells sorted from blood, sampled at week 24, from a patient treated with tofacitinib. The CDR3 DNA is TGTGCCAGCAGCTTCCCAACGAACACCGGGGAGCTGTTTTTT. Protein: CASSFPTNTGELFF.